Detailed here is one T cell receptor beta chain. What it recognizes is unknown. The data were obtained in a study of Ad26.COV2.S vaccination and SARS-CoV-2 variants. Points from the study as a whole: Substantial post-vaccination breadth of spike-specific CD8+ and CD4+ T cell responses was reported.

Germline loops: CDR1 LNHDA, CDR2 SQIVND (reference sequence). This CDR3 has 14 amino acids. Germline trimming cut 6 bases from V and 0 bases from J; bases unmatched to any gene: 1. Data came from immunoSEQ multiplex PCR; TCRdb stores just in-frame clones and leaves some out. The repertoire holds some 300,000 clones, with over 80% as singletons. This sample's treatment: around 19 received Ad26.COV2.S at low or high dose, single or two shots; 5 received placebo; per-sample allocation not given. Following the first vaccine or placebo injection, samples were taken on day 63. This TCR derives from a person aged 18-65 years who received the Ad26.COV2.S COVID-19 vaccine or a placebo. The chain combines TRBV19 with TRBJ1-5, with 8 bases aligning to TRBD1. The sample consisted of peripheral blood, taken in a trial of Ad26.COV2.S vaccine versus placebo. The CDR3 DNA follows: TGTGCCAGTAGGGACAGGGTTAGCAATCAGCCCCAGCATTTT. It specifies CASRDRVSNQPQHF.